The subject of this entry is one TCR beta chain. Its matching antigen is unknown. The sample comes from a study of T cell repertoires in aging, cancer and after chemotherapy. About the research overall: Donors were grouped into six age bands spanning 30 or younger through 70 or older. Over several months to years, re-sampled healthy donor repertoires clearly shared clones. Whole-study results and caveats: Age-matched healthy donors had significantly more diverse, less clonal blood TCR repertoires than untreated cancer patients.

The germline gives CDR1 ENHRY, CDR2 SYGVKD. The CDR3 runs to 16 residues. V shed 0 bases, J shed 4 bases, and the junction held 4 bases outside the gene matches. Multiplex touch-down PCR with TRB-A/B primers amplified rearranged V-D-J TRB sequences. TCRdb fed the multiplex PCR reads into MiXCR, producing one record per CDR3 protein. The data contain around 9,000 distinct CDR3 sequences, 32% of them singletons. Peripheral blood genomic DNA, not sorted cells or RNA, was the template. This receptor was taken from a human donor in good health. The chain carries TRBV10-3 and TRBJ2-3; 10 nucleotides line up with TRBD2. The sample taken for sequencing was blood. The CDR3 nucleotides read TGTGCCATCAGTGAGTCCCTAGCGGGAGTATCAGATACGCAGTATTTT. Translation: CAISESLAGVSDTQYF.